The rows below give T cell receptor beta chains drawn from one sample of a study of siplizumab effects on memory and regulatory T cells. TCRdb keeps only in-frame clones here, not all; method: immunoSEQ multiplex PCR. The sample comprises approximately 92,000 clones, just under 95% of which are singletons, and 1% to 1.5% rests with the top ten. What was sequenced was non-Treg CD4+ T cells sorted from blood. The receptors originated from a human donor in good health. CDR3s include the opening cysteine and the closing phenylalanine or tryptophan.

V gene	J gene	CDR3 protein
TRBV7-9	TRBJ2-5	CASSLGGQGWIQYF
TRBV28	TRBJ1-2	CASRKIPGQGSMGYGYTF
TRBV2	TRBJ2-7	CASRRFSYEQYF
TRBV6-1	TRBJ2-1	CASSDRAGVSEQFF
TRBV14	TRBJ1-1	CASSRTENTEAFF
TRBV5-4	TRBJ1-4	CASSLGGPNEKLFF
TRBV7-3	TRBJ1-1	CASSVNRVSEAFF
TRBV11-2	TRBJ2-1	CASSLRLAGVEQFF
TRBV4-1	TRBJ1-5	CASSQPSGELNQPQHF
TRBV7-9	TRBJ1-2	CASSLVYSGYTF
TRBV6-1	TRBJ2-7	CASSKGATGFGPYEQYF
TRBV27	TRBJ2-1	CASSLFPSGTSYNEQFF
TRBV18	TRBJ2-5	CASSQKQETQYF
TRBV21-1	TRBJ1-5	CASRGRVERGFSNQPQHF
TRBV28	TRBJ2-7	CASSLGGQRLGF
TRBV5-1	TRBJ2-5	CASSLGGLAGQETQYF
TRBV5-5	TRBJ2-7	CASRTDRTYEQYF
TRBV18	TRBJ2-1	CASSRQSNEQFF
TRBV20-1	TRBJ2-3	CSAGWDPGYF
TRBV4-1	TRBJ2-7	CASKQPTYEQYF
TRBV7-3	TRBJ2-5	CASSAGYQETQYF
TRBV19	TRBJ2-7	CASSIVFMGTGLAAYEQYF
TRBV2	TRBJ2-2	CASSESWDGTNTGELFF
TRBV23-1	TRBJ2-4	CASSQFVYVVWGFEAKNIQYF
TRBV2	TRBJ2-1	CASGEPSGSLHEQFF
TRBV4-1	TRBJ2-3	CASSQWSTDTQYF
TRBV2	TRBJ2-1	CASSAKGYEQFF